This T cell receptor beta chain was captured by sequencing in a study of blood T cell repertoires in COVID-19. In the study overall: Sites across the United States, Italy and Spain contributed samples from acute and convalescent COVID-19. PBMCs, B-cell-depleted T cells, or T cells were the source of the cDNA or gDNA that made up the material.

This clone has a single count. Germline CDR1 reads MDHEN; CDR2 reads SYDVKM. The CDR3 is 12 amino acids. V was clipped by 4 bases and J by 10 bases; unmatched bases: 2. Participants came from roughly 23 US areas, aged roughly 18 to 95 years. Original handling: Estimated nucleated cell counts came from reference gene primer amplification. Libraries were prepared by immunoSEQ multiplex PCR; TCRdb keeps only in-frame clonotypes and omits some of them. V, J and clone size were drawn from that table, and D and trimming were deduced from the DNA. Of about 140,000 clones listed, around 87% were seen once; the top ten hold over 9%.

The receptor comes from a man in his sixties who had recovered from COVID-19. The V gene is TRBV28, the J gene TRBJ2-1, with 9 bases lining up with TRBD2. The material sequenced was PBMCs or T cells enriched from blood (not recorded which). CDR3 coding DNA: TGTGCCAGCAGTTCGCTAGCGGGAGAGCAGTTCTTC. Amino acids: CASSSLAGEQFF.